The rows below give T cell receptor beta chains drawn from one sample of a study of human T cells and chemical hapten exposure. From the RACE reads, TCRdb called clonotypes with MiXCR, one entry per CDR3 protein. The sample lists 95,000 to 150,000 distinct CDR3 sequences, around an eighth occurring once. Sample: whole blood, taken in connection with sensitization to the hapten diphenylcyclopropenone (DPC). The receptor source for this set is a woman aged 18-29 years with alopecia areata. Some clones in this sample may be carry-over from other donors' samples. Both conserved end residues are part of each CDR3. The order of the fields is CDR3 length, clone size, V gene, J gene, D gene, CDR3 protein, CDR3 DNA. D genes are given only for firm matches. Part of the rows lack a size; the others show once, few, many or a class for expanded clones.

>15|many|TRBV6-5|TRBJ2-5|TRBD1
CASSFGTGRGKTQYF
TGTGCCAGCAGTTTCGGGACAGGGAGAGGAAAGACCCAGTACTTC
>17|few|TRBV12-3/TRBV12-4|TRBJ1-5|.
CASSLPKKGERNQPQHF
TGTGCCAGCAGTCTACCTAAAAAGGGGGAACGAAATCAGCCCCAGCATTTT
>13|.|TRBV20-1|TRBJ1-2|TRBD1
CSAVRDSLRGYTF
TGCAGTGCTGTCCGGGACAGTCTTCGGGGCTACACCTTC
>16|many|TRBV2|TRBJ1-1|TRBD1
CASSEARQGGAPEAFF
TGTGCCAGCAGTGAAGCTCGACAGGGGGGGGCTCCTGAAGCTTTCTTT
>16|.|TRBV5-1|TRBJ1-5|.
CASSLGDGRSNQPQHF
TGCGCCAGCAGCTTGGGAGACGGCAGGAGCAATCAGCCCCAGCATTTT
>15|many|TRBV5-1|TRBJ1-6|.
CASSFGHGGNSPLHF
TGCGCCAGCAGCTTCGGGCACGGGGGCAATTCACCCCTCCACTTT
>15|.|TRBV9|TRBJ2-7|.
CASSVVNGHSYEQYF
TGTGCCAGCAGCGTAGTTAACGGGCACTCCTACGAGCAGTACTTC
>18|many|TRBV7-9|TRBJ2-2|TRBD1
CASSLGQGSGKNTGELFF
TGTGCCAGCAGCTTAGGACAGGGGTCTGGGAAGAACACCGGGGAGCTGTTTTTT
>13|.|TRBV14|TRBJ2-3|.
CASSPGRPDTQYF
TGTGCCAGCAGCCCCGGACGGCCAGATACGCAGTATTTT
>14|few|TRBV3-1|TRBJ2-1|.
CASSQGSLGDEQFF
TGTGCCAGCAGCCAAGGTAGTCTTGGGGATGAGCAGTTCTTC
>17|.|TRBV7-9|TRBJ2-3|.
CASSFTPLEGATDTQYF
TGTGCCAGCAGCTTCACCCCTTTGGAGGGGGCCACAGATACGCAGTATTTT
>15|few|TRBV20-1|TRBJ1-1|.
CSARDSGRQNTEAFF
TGCAGTGCTAGAGATAGTGGACGCCAGAACACTGAAGCTTTCTTT
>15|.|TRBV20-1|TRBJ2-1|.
CSARWGSQPTNEQFF
TGCAGTGCTAGGTGGGGATCCCAACCAACCAATGAGCAGTTCTTC
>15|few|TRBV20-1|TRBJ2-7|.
CSAREGAGSTYEQYF
TGCAGTGCTAGAGAGGGGGCGGGGAGCACCTACGAGCAGTACTTC
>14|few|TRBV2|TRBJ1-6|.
CASSKLTERSPLHF
TGTGCCAGCTCTAAACTGACGGAACGATCACCCCTCCACTTT
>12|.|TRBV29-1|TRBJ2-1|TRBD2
CSVGTSGNEQFF
TGCAGCGTTGGGACTAGCGGCAATGAGCAGTTCTTC
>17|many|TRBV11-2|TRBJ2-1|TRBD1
CASSLADRVRAHNEQFF
TGTGCCAGCAGCTTGGCCGACAGGGTCCGAGCACACAATGAGCAGTTCTTC
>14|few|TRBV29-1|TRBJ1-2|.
CGSLQGFANYGYTF
TGCGGGTCCCTCCAGGGGTTTGCTAACTATGGCTACACCTTC
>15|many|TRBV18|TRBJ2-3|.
CASSPSGGREDTQYF
TGTGCCAGCTCACCCTCCGGGGGTAGGGAAGATACGCAGTATTTT
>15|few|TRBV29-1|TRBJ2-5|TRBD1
CSVGAGTGFSETQYF
TGCAGCGTTGGTGCGGGGACAGGGTTTAGCGAGACCCAGTACTTC
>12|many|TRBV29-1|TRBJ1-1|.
CSVEGERTEAFF
TGCAGCGTTGAAGGGGAGAGAACTGAAGCTTTCTTT
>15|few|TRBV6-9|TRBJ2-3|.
CASSSGVSLGDTQYF
TGTGCCAGCAGTTCCGGAGTTTCCTTAGGGGATACGCAGTATTTT
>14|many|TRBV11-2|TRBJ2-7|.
CASSLGRVPHEQYF
TGTGCCAGCAGCTTAGGAAGGGTTCCCCACGAGCAGTACTTC
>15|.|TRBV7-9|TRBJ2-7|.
CASSLAVGPSYEQYF
TGTGCCAGCAGCTTAGCGGTGGGGCCCTCCTACGAGCAGTACTTC
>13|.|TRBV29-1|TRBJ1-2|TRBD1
CSARGTGENGYTF
TGCAGCGCAAGAGGGACAGGGGAGAATGGCTACACCTTC
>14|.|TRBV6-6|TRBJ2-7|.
CASRLDYNPNEQYF
TGTGCCAGCAGACTAGATTATAATCCAAACGAGCAGTACTTC
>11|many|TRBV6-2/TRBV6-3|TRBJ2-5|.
CASSYGASQYF
TGTGCCAGCAGTTATGGCGCGTCGCAGTACTTC
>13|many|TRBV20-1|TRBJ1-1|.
CSANAGMNTEAFF
TGCAGTGCGAATGCGGGGATGAACACTGAAGCTTTCTTT
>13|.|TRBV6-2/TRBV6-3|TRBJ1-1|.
CASSYTGRPEAFF
TGTGCCAGCAGCTACACAGGGAGGCCTGAAGCTTTCTTT
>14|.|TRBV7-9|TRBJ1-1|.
CASSLVGSPAEAFF
TGTGCCAGCAGCTTAGTGGGCTCTCCCGCTGAAGCTTTCTTT
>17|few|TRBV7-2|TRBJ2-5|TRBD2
CASSHLPSAGGLETQYF
TGTGCCAGCAGCCACCTACCTTCGGCGGGGGGCCTAGAGACCCAGTACTTC
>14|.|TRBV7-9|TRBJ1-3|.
CASSFGRSGNTIYF
TGTGCCAGCAGCTTTGGACGGTCTGGAAACACCATATATTTT
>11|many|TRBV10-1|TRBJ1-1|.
CASSESKRAEF
TGCGCCAGCAGTGAGTCGAAACGGGCAGAATTT
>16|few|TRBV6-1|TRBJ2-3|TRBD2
CASSEGTSGRADTQYF
TGTGCCAGCAGTGAAGGGACTAGCGGGAGGGCAGATACGCAGTATTTT
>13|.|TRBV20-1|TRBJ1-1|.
CSARPDPNTEAFF
TGCAGTGCTAGACCTGACCCTAACACTGAAGCTTTCTTT
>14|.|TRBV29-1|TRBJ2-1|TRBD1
CSVKTGGGHNEQFF
TGCAGCGTCAAGACAGGGGGAGGACACAATGAGCAGTTCTTC
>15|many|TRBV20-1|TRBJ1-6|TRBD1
CSARDNQGANSPLHF
TGCAGTGCTAGAGATAATCAGGGGGCTAATTCACCCCTCCACTTT
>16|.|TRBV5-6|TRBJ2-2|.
CASSSTGLGSTGELFF
TGTGCCAGCAGCTCCACGGGGCTCGGAAGCACCGGGGAGCTGTTTTTT
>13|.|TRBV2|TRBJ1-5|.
CASSSLENQPQHF
TGTGCCAGCAGTTCGTTGGAAAATCAGCCCCAGCATTTT
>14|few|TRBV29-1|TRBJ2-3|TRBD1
CSVRTGGRTDTQYF
TGCAGCGTTAGGACAGGGGGTCGGACAGATACGCAGTATTTT
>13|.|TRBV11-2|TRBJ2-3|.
CASSLDRSDTQYF
TGTGCCAGCAGCTTAGATCGCTCAGATACGCAGTATTTT
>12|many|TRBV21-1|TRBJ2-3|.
CASSKVVDTQYF
TGTGCCAGCAGCAAAGTGGTAGATACGCAGTATTTT
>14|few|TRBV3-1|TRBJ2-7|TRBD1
CASSQPDRSYEQYF
TGTGCCAGCAGCCAACCGGACAGGAGCTACGAGCAGTACTTC
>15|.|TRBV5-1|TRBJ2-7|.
CASSLWRGDPYEQYF
TGCGCCAGCAGCTTGTGGAGGGGGGACCCCTACGAGCAGTACTTC
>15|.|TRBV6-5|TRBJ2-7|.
CASSYSSYGTNEQYF
TGTGCCAGCAGTTACAGTTCCTACGGGACCAACGAGCAGTACTTC
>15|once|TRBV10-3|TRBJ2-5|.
CAISVGRKVQETQYF
TGTGCCATCAGTGTTGGGAGGAAGGTACAAGAGACCCAGTACTTC
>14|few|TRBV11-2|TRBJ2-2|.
CASSTQRNTGELFF
TGTGCCAGCAGCACTCAGCGTAACACCGGGGAGCTGTTTTTT
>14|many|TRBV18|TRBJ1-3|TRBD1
CASSAGGSGNTIYF
TGTGCCAGCTCGGCAGGGGGCTCTGGAAACACCATATATTTT
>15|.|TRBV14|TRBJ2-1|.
CASSQDARGYNEQFF
TGTGCCAGCAGCCAAGATGCCAGGGGATACAATGAGCAGTTCTTC
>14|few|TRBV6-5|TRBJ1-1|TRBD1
CASSSWTGRTEAFF
TGTGCCAGCAGTTCTTGGACAGGGCGGACTGAAGCTTTCTTT
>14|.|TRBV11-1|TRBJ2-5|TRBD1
CASSSGTGSETQYF
TGTGCCAGCAGCTCGGGGACAGGGAGTGAGACCCAGTACTTC